The 22 T cell receptor beta chains below were found in one sample sequenced in a study of blood T cell repertoires in COVID-19. The assay was immunoSEQ multiplex PCR, and TCRdb's table has in-frame clones only and misses some. The sample lists under 250,000 clones, about 80% occurring once. Sequenced sample: peripheral blood. These receptors all come from a woman in her 30s who had recovered from COVID-19.

The J gene is TRBJ2-7, the V gene TRBV28; D is undetermined. Germline V lookup: CDR1 MDHEN, CDR2 SYDVKM. The CDR3 length is 14 residues. V shed 3 bases and J shed 0 bases, with 9 bases lying between them. CDR3 region: CASSLPLSSYEQYF. For the CDR3, the DNA is TGTGCCAGCAGTTTGCCGCTGAGCTCCTACGAGCAGTACTTC.

The chain employs TRBV28 and TRBJ2-1; 8 nucleotides line up with TRBD1. Trimming cost V 2 bases and J 0 bases; bases outside gene matches: 0. This CDR3 contains 15 residues. Germline lookup yields CDR1 MDHEN and CDR2 SYDVKM. This CDR3 is CASSLTGGSYNEQFF. For the CDR3, the DNA is TGTGCCAGCAGTTTAACAGGGGGCTCCTACAATGAGCAGTTCTTC.

The chain joins TRBV28 to TRBJ1-2; 8 bases map to TRBD1. Per germline, CDR1 MDHEN and CDR2 SYDVKM. V dropped 6 bases and J dropped 6; count of bases not matched to a gene: 9. The CDR3 spans 14 residues. As DNA, the CDR3 is TGTGCCAGCAGGGACAGGGACGATTGGGATGGCTACACCTTC. It translates to CASRDRDDWDGYTF.

This clone was detected only a few times. The J gene is TRBJ2-1, the V gene TRBV13; 8 bases map to TRBD2. The CDR3 covers 14 residues. The V gene end was trimmed by 5 bases and the J gene end by 9 bases; junction bases not matched to a gene: 9. Germline lookup yields CDR1 PRHDT and CDR2 FYEKMQ (reference sequence). The CDR3 protein is CASSHYSGKGEQFF. The CDR3 coding sequence is TGTGCCAGCAGCCATTATAGCGGGAAGGGTGAGCAGTTCTTC. Full variable domain (outside the CDR3, taken from reference TRBV13 and TRBJ2-1): AAGVIQSPRHLIKEKRETATLKCYPIPRHDTVYWYQQGPGQDPQFLISFYEKMQSDKGSIPDRFSAQQFSDYHSELNMSSLELGDSALYFCASSHYSGKGEQFFGPGTRLTVL.

CDR3 in DNA: TGTGCCAGCAGCCAAGGGGGGAAGGGGGCGTTCAACACCGGGGAGCTGTTTTTT. Encoded protein: CASSQGGKGAFNTGELFF. The rearrangement joins TRBV4-2 to TRBJ2-2; 7 bases align to TRBD1. This CDR3 contains 18 residues. Trimming cost V 1 base and J 2 bases; bases outside gene matches: 10. Germline CDR1 and CDR2: LGHNA and YNFKEQ.

J is TRBJ1-2 and V is TRBV30, with 7 nucleotides matching TRBD1. From germline, CDR1 is GTSNPN and CDR2 SVGIG (reference sequence). There are 15 residues in the CDR3. J lost 2 bases, V lost 1 base, and 7 bases had no gene match. The CDR3: CAWSGRQGINYGYTF. The CDR3 DNA reads as TGTGCCTGGAGTGGTCGACAGGGAATAAACTATGGCTACACCTTC.

The DNA for the CDR3 is TGCGCCAGCAGCGGACGACAGGTTGCTGGCGAGACCCAGTACTTC. Its translation: CASSGRQVAGETQYF. The chain carries TRBV5-1 and TRBJ2-5, with D tentatively TRBD1 (6 bases). Germline V gene sequence: CDR1 SGHRS, CDR2 YFSETQ. V was pared by 4 bases and J by 5 bases, with 18 bases between. The CDR3 sequence is 15 residues long. Together with reference TRBV5-1 and TRBJ2-5, the CDR3 gives the full variable domain: KAGVTQTPRYLIKTRGQQVTLSCSPISGHRSVSWYQQTPGQGLQFLFEYFSETQRNKGNFPGRFSGRQFSNSRSEMNVSTLELGDSALYLCASSGRQVAGETQYFGPGTRLLVL.

J is TRBJ2-7 and V is TRBV7-9; 11 bases match TRBD2. Germline-derived CDR1 and CDR2 are SEHNR and FQNEAQ (reference sequence). Losses at the gene ends were 5 bases for V and 7 bases for J; bases not matched to a gene: 10. The CDR3 runs 15 residues. The CDR3 nucleotides read TGTGCCAGCAGCCCCCAGATAGCGGGAGGGCGAGAGCAGTACTTC. Its protein is CASSPQIAGGREQYF. The whole variable domain, remainder taken from reference TRBV7-9 and TRBJ2-7, is DTGVSQNPRHKITKRGQNVTFRCDPISEHNRLYWYRQTLGQGPEFLTYFQNEAQLEKSRLLSDRFSAERPKGSFSTLEIQRTEQGDSAMYLCASSPQIAGGREQYFGPGTRLTVT.

The chain combines TRBV7-2 with TRBJ2-2; perhaps TRBD1 as D (5 bases). The CDR3 consists of 14 residues. Germline values: CDR1 SGHTA, CDR2 FQGNSA. The V gene lost 5 bases and the J gene lost 1 base, with 8 bases spanning the gap. DNA of the CDR3: TGTGCCAGCAGCGGCACAGGGAACACCGGGGAGCTGTTTTTT. Its translation is CASSGTGNTGELFF.

The gene calls are TRBV7-6 and TRBJ2-1; 8 bases fit TRBD2. CDR3 size: 18 residues. CDR1 is SGHVS, CDR2 FNYEAQ, per germline. V lost 0 bases and J lost 1; bases outside the gene matches: 8. CDR3 bases: TGTGCCAGCAGCTTAGCCCTAAGCGGGAGCAATTCCTACAATGAGCAGTTCTTC. It specifies CASSLALSGSNSYNEQFF.

This sequence joins TRBV19 and TRBJ1-5, with D perhaps TRBD1 (5 bases). The CDR3 contains 16 residues. Germline assignment: CDR1 LNHDA and CDR2 SQIVND (reference sequence). The V gene lost 6 bases and the J gene lost 0 bases, with 15 bases spanning the gap. CDR3 sequence (DNA): TGTGCCAGTAGGCCTACGGGGGGTTATAGCAATCAGCCCCAGCATTTT. The encoded protein is CASRPTGGYSNQPQHF. Full variable domain (rest looked up from reference TRBV19 and TRBJ1-5): DGGITQSPKYLFRKEGQNVTLSCEQNLNHDAMYWYRQDPGQGLRLIYYSQIVNDFQKGDIAEGYSVSREKKESFPLTVTSAQKNPTAFYLCASRPTGGYSNQPQHFGDGTRLSIL.

The chain uses TRBV7-6 and TRBJ2-2, with TRBD2 matching over 12 bases. Trimming at V came to 5 bases and at J to 6 bases, leaving 10 bases not matched to a gene. Germline CDR1 SGHVS, CDR2 FNYEAQ. The CDR3 is 17 residues long. The CDR3 DNA is TGTGCCAGCAGCCCAGGACTAGCGGGACGGGCGGCCGGGGAGCTGTTTTTT. It encodes CASSPGLAGRAAGELFF.

J is TRBJ2-7 and V is TRBV27; 7 bases match TRBD2. The CDR3 is made up of 15 amino acids. V lost 0 bases and J lost 3; bases outside the gene matches: 5. Germline CDR1 and CDR2: MNHEY and SMNVEV (reference sequence). CDR3 protein: CASSLSKSGGYEQYF. DNA of the CDR3: TGTGCCAGCAGTTTATCGAAGTCGGGGGGCTACGAGCAGTACTTC.

The chain is built from TRBV27 and TRBJ2-5, with 8 bases matching TRBD2. Germline CDR1 is MNHEY and CDR2 is SMNVEV (reference sequence). This CDR3 contains 15 residues. The V and J ends lost 2 bases and 0 bases, in that order; junction bases with no gene match: 2. The CDR3 nucleotides are TGTGCCAGCAGTTTACAGCGGGGGTACCAAGAGACCCAGTACTTC. Translation gives CASSLQRGYQETQYF.

The V gene is TRBV29-1, the J gene TRBJ2-7; D is possibly TRBD2 (6 bases). The germline CDR1 and CDR2 sequences are SQVTM and ANQGSEA. V gave up 3 bases and J gave up 9 bases, with 30 bases separating them. The CDR3 is 17 amino acids. The DNA of the CDR3 is TGCAGCGTTGAGTGGAGGGCGGGGATACGGGGCCTTAACGGGCAGTACTTC. It encodes CSVEWRAGIRGLNGQYF.

This chain uses TRBV5-1 with TRBJ1-4; 7 positions match TRBD1. This CDR3 spans 13 amino acids. V was clipped by 3 bases and J by 5 bases; unmatched bases: 1. Germline V lookup: CDR1 SGHRS, CDR2 YFSETQ. CDR3 sequence reads: CASSSQGNEKLFF. Here the CDR3 DNA reads TGCGCCAGCAGCTCACAGGGGAATGAAAAACTGTTTTTT.

The rearrangement links TRBV3-1 (or the pseudogene TRBV3-2) to TRBJ2-5; 10 bases match TRBD2. The CDR3 is made up of 17 amino acids. Germline CDR1 LGHDT, CDR2 YNNKEL (reference sequence). The V and J ends lost 4 bases and 5 bases, in that order; junction bases with no gene match: 13. The CDR3 DNA reads as TGTGCCAGCAGCCCTCGAGGCAGCGGGAGGGCCTTGGAGACCCAGTACTTC. It is translated as CASSPRGSGRALETQYF.

V gene TRBV6-5 combines with J gene TRBJ2-7, with a weak D call TRBD2 (5 bases). Germline-derived CDR1 and CDR2 are MNHEY and SVGAGI. The CDR3 loop spans 13 amino acids. Trimming removed 5 bases from V and 6 bases from J, with 14 bases in between. Here the CDR3 reads CASSRLALGEQYF. CDR3 DNA sequence: TGTGCCAGCAGTCGGCTAGCTTTGGGCGAGCAGTACTTC.

The V and J genes are TRBV27 and TRBJ2-2; no reliable D call. The CDR3 has 15 amino acids. Trimming shortened V by 4 bases and J by 4 bases, and 13 bases separated the two germline ends. Germline V lookup: CDR1 MNHEY, CDR2 SMNVEV (reference sequence). In DNA form, the CDR3 reads TGTGCCAGCAGTTGGGTGGTAGCTAGCACCGGGGAGCTGTTTTTT. Translation gives CASSWVVASTGELFF.

The chain couples TRBV25-1 to TRBJ1-2; D is perhaps TRBD1 (6 bases). The CDR3 has 15 residues. The germline gives CDR1 MGHDK, CDR2 SYGVNS. V lost 1 base and J 2 bases, leaving 11 bases between the germline ends. The CDR3 loop is CASSELPGDNYGYTF. CDR3 DNA: TGTGCCAGCAGTGAATTGCCAGGGGACAACTATGGCTACACCTTC.

The chain is built from TRBV10-3 and TRBJ1-5; 7 nucleotides line up with TRBD1. J lost 7 bases, V lost 3 bases, and 6 bases had no gene match. In germline, CDR1 is ENHRY, CDR2 SYGVKD. The CDR3 is 14 amino acids. Here the CDR3 reads CAISDNRGPQPQHF. CDR3 nucleotides: TGTGCCATCAGTGACAACAGGGGACCCCAGCCCCAGCATTTT.

The V and J genes are TRBV19 and TRBJ1-3, with unresolved D. Germline V gene sequence: CDR1 LNHDA, CDR2 SQIVND (reference sequence). With 6 bases removed from V and 1 base from J, the gap between germline ends came to 13 bases. The CDR3 consists of 15 residues. CDR3 amino acids: CASSAAAGSGNTIYF. Written as DNA, the CDR3 is TGTGCCAGTAGCGCGGCAGCCGGTTCTGGAAACACCATATATTTT.